In its sample, the clone carrying this T cell receptor (beta chain) was seen many times. Only in-frame clones appear in the TCRdb table, and some are missing; sequencing was by immunoSEQ multiplex PCR. The sample is made up of tens of thousands of clones, none counted only once. These data belong to a study of T cells after posttransplantation cyclophosphamide. Germline V gene sequence: CDR1 ENHRY, CDR2 SYGVKD. V dropped 11 bases and J dropped 0; count of bases not matched to a gene: 16. This CDR3 spans 17 amino acids. The clonotype comes from a woman aged 55-70 years in good health, CMV-negative, and a related stem cell transplant donor. Specimen: PBMCs. The V and J genes are TRBV10-3 and TRBJ2-3; 8 positions match TRBD2. The CDR3 DNA follows: TGTGCCCTATCCGGGACTAGATCGTCACTTAGCACAGATACGCAGTATTTT. Translating it yields CALSGTRSSLSTDTQYF.